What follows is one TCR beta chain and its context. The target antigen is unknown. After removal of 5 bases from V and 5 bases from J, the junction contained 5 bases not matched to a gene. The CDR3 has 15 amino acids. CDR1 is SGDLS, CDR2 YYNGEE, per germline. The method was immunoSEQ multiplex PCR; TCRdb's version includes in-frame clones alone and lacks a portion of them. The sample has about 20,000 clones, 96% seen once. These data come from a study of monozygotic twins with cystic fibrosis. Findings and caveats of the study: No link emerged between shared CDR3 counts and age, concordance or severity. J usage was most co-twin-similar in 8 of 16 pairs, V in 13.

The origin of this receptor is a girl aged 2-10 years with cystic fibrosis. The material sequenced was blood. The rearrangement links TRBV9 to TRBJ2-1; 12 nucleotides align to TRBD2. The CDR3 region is CASSDTSGGHNEQFF. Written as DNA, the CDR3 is TGTGCCAGCAGTGACACTAGCGGGGGGCACAATGAGCAGTTCTTC.